This TCR beta chain came from a study of blood T cell repertoires in COVID-19 (dated by TCRdb to 2018 to 2020). In the study overall: Samples covering the acute and convalescent phases of COVID-19 were provided by collaborators in the United States, Italy and Spain. The repertoires were made available in a free public database intended to serve as a resource for research on the immune response to SARS-CoV-2. The material from the prospective study consisted of cDNA or gDNA derived from T cells, B-cell-depleted T cells, or PBMCs. A de-identified subject ID, COVID-19 status, age in years and sex were almost always included in the sample metadata. Deeply sampled blood TCRbeta repertoires from subjects exposed to, actively infected with, or recovered from COVID-19 were included in the dataset. The samples were drawn from two sources: the first 160 participants of the ongoing ImmuneRACE study, and 950 to 1,500 subjects contributed by 6 global collaborators. Where HLA class I and class II types were available, the types were taken from metadata supplied by the sample provider, not from assay-based typing.

TCRbeta CDR3 regions were amplified from genomic DNA using the immunoSEQ Assay, a bias-controlled multiplex PCR. Concerning the study's data processing: Nucleated cell counts per sample were estimated from amplification of reference gene primers within the assay. To quantify the absolute abundance of each unique TCRbeta CDR3 rearrangement, sequence reads were collapsed and filtered. Productive Simpson clonality was computed per sample as the square root of Simpson's diversity index over productive rearrangements. This immuneACCESS table, as held by TCRdb, lists in-frame sequences with V and J called but not all clones. Of the missing ones, under half trace to an unresolved V gene in checked studies; the others have no known cause. D and trimming come from the DNA, and the V and J calls and clone size come from that table. The sample yields under 25,000 clones; 80% were counted once. The ten largest clones represent under 75% of the sample.

The collaborating institutions used their own protocols to collect whole blood in K2EDTA tubes. For TCRbeta analysis, collaborator samples were shipped as frozen whole blood, as isolated PBMCs, or as DNA extracted from either sample type. The paper's findings and limits, for the study overall: How much clinical and demographic metadata was included differed by source and by participant, and the metadata was provided uncurated.

To note about this clone: This receptor's antigen is unknown. No qualities accompany the bases; no much larger clone lies one base away.

Germline trimming: 1 base from V, 4 bases from J; junction bases outside gene matches: 4. From the germline V gene (reference sequence), CDR1 is LGHDT and CDR2 is YNNKEL. Including cysteine and phenylalanine, the CDR3 has 15 amino acids. This entry keeps only the CDR3 DNA: 45 bases, framed from base 1. The sequenced sample was peripheral blood. This receptor was identified in a woman older than 75 with acute or convalescent COVID-19. The chain is made from TRBV3-1 (or the pseudogene TRBV3-2) and TRBJ2-1; 7 bases in the middle match TRBD2. The CDR3 protein is CASSQGWEGYNEQFF. The bases read TGTGCCAGCAGCCAAGGGTGGGAGGGGTACAATGAGCAGTTCTTC.